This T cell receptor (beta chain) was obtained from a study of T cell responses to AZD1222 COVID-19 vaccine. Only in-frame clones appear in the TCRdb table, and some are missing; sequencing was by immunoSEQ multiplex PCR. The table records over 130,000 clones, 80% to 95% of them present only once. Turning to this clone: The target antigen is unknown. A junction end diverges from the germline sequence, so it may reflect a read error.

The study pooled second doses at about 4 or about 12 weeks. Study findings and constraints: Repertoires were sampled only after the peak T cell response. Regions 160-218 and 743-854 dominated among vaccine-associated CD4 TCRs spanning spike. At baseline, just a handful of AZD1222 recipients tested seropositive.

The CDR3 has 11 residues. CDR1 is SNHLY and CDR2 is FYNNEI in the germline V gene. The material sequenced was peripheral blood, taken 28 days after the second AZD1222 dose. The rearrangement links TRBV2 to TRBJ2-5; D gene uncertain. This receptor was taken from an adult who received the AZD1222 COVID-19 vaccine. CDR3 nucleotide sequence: TGTGCCAGCAGTGGTGACCTCAACTTCCACTTC. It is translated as CASSGDLNFHF.